The 8 T cell receptor beta chains below come from one sample, sequenced in a study of T-cell memory formation after mild COVID-19. TCRdb processed the 5' RACE reads anew with MiXCR; each CDR3 protein has one entry. The sample yields 540,000 or so distinct CDR3 sequences, over 20% seen once. The sequenced sample was PBMCs or a T cell subset sorted from them (not recorded which). These receptors all stem from an adult woman who had mild COVID-19 (a few samples of this study predate the infection). Cell type and time point are not known.

The chain uses TRBV5-1 and TRBJ1-5, with a weak D call TRBD1 (6 bases). V was pared by 4 bases and J by 0 bases, with 17 bases between. CDR1 is SGHRS, CDR2 YFSETQ, per germline. The CDR3 covers 17 residues. CDR3 in amino acids: CASSPELDSDSNQPQHF. CDR3 sequence (DNA): TGCGCCAGCAGCCCAGAGTTGGACAGCGATAGCAATCAGCCCCAGCATTTT.

Regarding this clonotype: One end of the junction fails to match germline, which may point to a read error. This chain links TRBV4-1 with TRBJ2-1, with 8 bases aligning to TRBD2. Per the germline V gene, CDR1 is MGHRA and CDR2 is YSYEKL. The CDR3 sequence is 17 residues long. The CDR3 DNA follows: TGCGCCAGCAGCCAAGATAGCGGGGCCAGCTCCTACAATGAGAAGTTCTTC. It yields the protein CASSQDSGASSYNEKFF.

CDR3 bases: TGCAGCGTTGGGGGACAGGGGGGTCAATCTGAAGCTTTCTTT. Translating it yields CSVGGQGGQSEAFF. The chain carries TRBV29-1 and TRBJ1-1; 11 nucleotides agree with TRBD1. The CDR3 is 14 amino acids. The germline V gene has CDR1 SQVTM and CDR2 ANQGSEA. With 4 bases clipped from V and 6 bases from J, the junction kept 7 bases outside the gene matches.

This rearrangement joins TRBV7-6 to TRBJ1-5; TRBD1 agrees at 8 bases. The CDR3 extends over 15 amino acids. V trimming: 4 bases; J trimming: 6 bases; junction bases outside the gene matches: 8. Germline V lookup: CDR1 SGHVS, CDR2 FNYEAQ. CDR3 in DNA: TGTGCCAGCAGCTCTCAGGGGGCGCGGGGTCAGCCCCAGCATTTT. Translated, it gives CASSSQGARGQPQHF.

The genes are TRBV6-6 and TRBJ2-7; 9 bases are a match to TRBD1. The CDR3 has 14 residues. Germline V CDR1 and CDR2: MNHNY, SVGAGI (reference sequence). V lost 2 bases and J lost 3; bases outside the gene matches: 2. CDR3 loop: CASSYAGQGYEQYF. CDR3 DNA: TGTGCCAGCAGTTACGCGGGACAGGGCTACGAGCAGTACTTC.

The gene calls are TRBV5-6 and TRBJ2-1, with 8 nucleotides matching TRBD2. The germline V gene encodes CDR1 SGHDT and CDR2 YYEEEE. The V segment lost 3 bases and the J segment 3 bases; nucleotides outside the gene matches: 8. The CDR3 totals 16 residues. The CDR3 here is CASSSGLAGFYNEQFF. CDR3 bases: TGTGCCAGCAGCTCTGGACTAGCCGGATTCTACAATGAGCAGTTCTTC. The full variable domain, with the rest looked up from reference TRBV5-6 and TRBJ2-1, is DAGVTQSPTHLIKTRGQQVTLRCSPKSGHDTVSWYQQALGQGPQFIFQYYEEEERQRGNFPDRFSGHQFPNYSSELNVNALLLGDSALYLCASSSGLAGFYNEQFFGPGTRLTVL.

This clonotype was picked up many times. The genes are TRBV5-1 and TRBJ2-7; D gene unclear. In germline, CDR1 is SGHRS, CDR2 YFSETQ. This CDR3 contains 14 residues. Deletions cut 0 bases from V and 6 bases from J, with 13 bases between. In nucleotides, the CDR3 is TGCGCCAGCAGCTTGGCCACTTGGGGTGCCGAGCAGTACTTC. Encoded protein: CASSLATWGAEQYF.

The V call is TRBV30, the J call TRBJ2-1; D unclear. The V and J ends lost 4 bases and 9 bases respectively, with 10 bases between them. The CDR3 totals 11 residues. Germline V gene sequence: CDR1 GTSNPN, CDR2 SVGIG (reference sequence). The chain's CDR3 is CAWTRRTEQFF. The CDR3 nucleotides read TGTGCCTGGACCCGTCGTACTGAGCAGTTCTTC.